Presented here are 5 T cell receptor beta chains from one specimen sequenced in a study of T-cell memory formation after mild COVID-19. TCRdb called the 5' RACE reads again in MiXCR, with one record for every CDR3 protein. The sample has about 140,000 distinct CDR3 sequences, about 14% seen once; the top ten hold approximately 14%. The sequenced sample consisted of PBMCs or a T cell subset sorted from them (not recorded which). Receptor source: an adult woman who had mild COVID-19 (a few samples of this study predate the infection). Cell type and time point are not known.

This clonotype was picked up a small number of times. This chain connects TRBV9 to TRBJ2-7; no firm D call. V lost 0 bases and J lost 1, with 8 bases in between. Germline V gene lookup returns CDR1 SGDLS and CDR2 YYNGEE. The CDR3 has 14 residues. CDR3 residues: CASSVDHTSYEQYF. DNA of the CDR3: TGTGCCAGCAGCGTAGATCACACTTCCTACGAGCAGTACTTC. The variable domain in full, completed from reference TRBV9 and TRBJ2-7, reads DSGVTQTPKHLITATGQRVTLRCSPRSGDLSVYWYQQSLDQGLQFLIQYYNGEERAKGNILERFSAQQFPDLHSELNLSSLELGDSALYFCASSVDHTSYEQYFGPGTRLTVT.

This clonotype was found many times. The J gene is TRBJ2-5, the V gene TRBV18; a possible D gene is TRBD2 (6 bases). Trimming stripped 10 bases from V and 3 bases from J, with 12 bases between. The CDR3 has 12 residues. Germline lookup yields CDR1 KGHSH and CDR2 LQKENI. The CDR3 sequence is CATLGGKETQYF. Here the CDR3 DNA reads TGTGCCACCCTAGGAGGGAAAGAGACCCAGTACTTC. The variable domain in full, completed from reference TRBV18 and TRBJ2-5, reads NAGVMQNPRHLVRRRGQEARLRCSPMKGHSHVYWYRQLPEEGLKFMVYLQKENIIDESGMPKERFSAEFPKEGPSILRIQQVVRGDSAAYFCATLGGKETQYFGPGTRLLVL.

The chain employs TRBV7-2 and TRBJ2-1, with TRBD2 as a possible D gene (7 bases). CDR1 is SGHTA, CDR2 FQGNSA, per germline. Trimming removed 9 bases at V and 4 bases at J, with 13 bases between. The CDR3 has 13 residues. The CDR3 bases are TGTGCCAGTGGGGGGGGCGGATACAATGAGCAGTTCTTC. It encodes CASGGGGYNEQFF.

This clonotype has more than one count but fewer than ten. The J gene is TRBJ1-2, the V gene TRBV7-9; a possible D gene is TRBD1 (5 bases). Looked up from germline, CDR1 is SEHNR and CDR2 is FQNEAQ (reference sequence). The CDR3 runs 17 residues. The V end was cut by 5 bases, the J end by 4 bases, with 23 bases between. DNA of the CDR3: TGTGCCAGCAGCAACATACCCGGCAGGGAGCCTAGCTATGGCTACACCTTC. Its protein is CASSNIPGREPSYGYTF.

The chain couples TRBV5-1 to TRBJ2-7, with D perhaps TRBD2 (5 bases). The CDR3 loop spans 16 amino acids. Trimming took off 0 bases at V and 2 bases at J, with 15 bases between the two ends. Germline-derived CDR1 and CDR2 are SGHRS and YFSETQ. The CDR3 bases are TGCGCCAGCAGCTTGGGGCAAATGAAGGGAGCCTACGAGCAGTACTTC. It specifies CASSLGQMKGAYEQYF. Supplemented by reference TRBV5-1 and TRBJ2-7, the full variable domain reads KAGVTQTPRYLIKTRGQQVTLSCSPISGHRSVSWYQQTPGQGLQFLFEYFSETQRNKGNFPGRFSGRQFSNSRSEMNVSTLELGDSALYLCASSLGQMKGAYEQYFGPGTRLTVT.